The 18 T cell receptor beta chains reported below all come from one sample, sequenced in a study of CD8 T cells in ankylosing spondylitis. TCRdb independently ran MiXCR on the 5' RACE reads; one entry per CDR3 protein. The sample lists under 250,000 distinct CDR3 sequences; roughly 8.2% were seen once. The specimen sequenced was blood, either unsorted or a sorted T cell fraction (not recorded which). The receptor set was obtained from a female donor with ankylosing spondylitis or in good health (not recorded which).

This clonotype was detected ten times or more. The chain links TRBV25-1 to TRBJ2-4; no clear D gene. Between the trimmed V and J ends, which lost 4 bases and 7 bases, there was a span of 5 bases. Per the germline V gene, CDR1 is MGHDK and CDR2 is SYGVNS. There are 11 residues in the CDR3. CDR3 amino acids: CASSAYNIQYF. The CDR3 region has the DNA TGTGCCAGCAGTGCGTATAACATTCAGTACTTC. Full variable domain (missing parts from reference TRBV25-1 and TRBJ2-4): EADIYQTPRYLVIGTGKKITLECSQTMGHDKMYWYQQDPGMELHLIHYSYGVNSTEKGDLSSESTVSRIRTEHFPLTLESARPSHTSQYLCASSAYNIQYFGAGTRLSVL.

At least ten counts were recorded for this clonotype. This sequence joins TRBV4-3 and TRBJ2-3; D not certain. V was shortened by 0 bases and J by 4 bases, with 14 bases between the two germline ends. The germline V gene encodes CDR1 LGHNA and CDR2 YSLEER. This CDR3 region has 16 residues. The CDR3 spells CASSQDQKVPPDTQYF. CDR3 DNA sequence: TGCGCCAGCAGCCAAGATCAGAAAGTTCCCCCAGATACGCAGTATTTT.

This clonotype was seen many times. This rearrangement joins TRBV6-2 or TRBV6-3 to TRBJ1-5; tentative D call: TRBD1 (5 bases). CDR3 length: 16 residues. Germline lookup yields CDR1 MNHEY and CDR2 SVGEGT. The V end was cut by 4 bases, the J end by 5 bases, with 18 bases between. CDR3 coding DNA: TGTGCCAGCAGTTCCAAGACGTCGGGGGGGTATCAGCCCCAGCATTTT. Translated: CASSSKTSGGYQPQHF.

J is TRBJ1-5 and V is TRBV20-1, with 7 bases lining up with TRBD1. The germline V gene encodes CDR1 DFQATT and CDR2 SNEGSKA (reference sequence). CDR3 length equals 16 residues. J lost 2 bases, V lost 5 bases, and 12 bases had no gene match. This CDR3 is CSAGRGAGVGNQPQHF. Here the CDR3 DNA reads TGCAGTGCTGGCAGGGGGGCAGGGGTAGGCAATCAGCCCCAGCATTTT.

This clonotype was seen more than once but under ten times. CDR3 coding DNA: TGTGCCAGCAGCCAGTCTACAGGGGGCTACACCTTC. Translating it yields CASSQSTGGYTF. The chain uses TRBV5-6 and TRBJ1-2; D is possibly TRBD1 (6 bases). Germline V lookup: CDR1 SGHDT, CDR2 YYEEEE. V was cut by 4 bases and J by 8 bases, with 12 bases left in between. This CDR3 comprises 12 residues.

This clonotype was seen at least ten times. The rearrangement uses TRBV19 and TRBJ1-1; D is possibly TRBD1 (5 bases). Germline CDR1 and CDR2: LNHDA and SQIVND (reference sequence). The length of the CDR3 is 13 residues. V lost 4 bases and J lost 11, with 17 bases in between. The CDR3 here is CASSSPGRAHAFF. CDR3 nucleotide sequence: TGTGCCAGTAGTAGTCCGGGCAGGGCGCACGCTTTCTTT.

There are a few counts of this clonotype. This chain joins TRBV28 and TRBJ1-6, with D tentatively TRBD1 (6 bases). The CDR3 totals 15 residues. Per the germline V gene, CDR1 is MDHEN and CDR2 is SYDVKM. Trimming cost V 5 bases and J 7 bases, with 15 bases left between them. The CDR3 region is CASSISRTENSPLHF. CDR3 bases: TGTGCCAGCAGTATTTCTCGGACAGAAAATTCACCCCTCCACTTT.

This clonotype was observed at least ten times. The V gene is TRBV4-2, the J gene TRBJ2-1; D is possibly TRBD1 (5 bases). Germline-derived CDR1 and CDR2 are LGHNA and YNFKEQ. The CDR3 consists of 12 residues. V was shortened by 1 base and J by 9 bases, with 7 bases between the two germline ends. In DNA form, the CDR3 reads TGTGCCAGCAGCCAAGGGGGCGGTGAGCAGTTCTTC. Translation: CASSQGGGEQFF.

This clonotype was seen ten or more times. The V gene is TRBV29-1, the J gene TRBJ2-2; D not resolved. The CDR3 is 14 residues long. Germline CDR1 SQVTM, CDR2 ANQGSEA. V gave up 1 base and J gave up 2 bases, with 8 bases separating them. CDR3 protein: CSVEANSNTGELFF. In DNA, the CDR3 is TGCAGCGTTGAAGCTAACAGCAACACCGGGGAGCTGTTTTTT.

This clonotype was observed at least ten times. The V call is TRBV29-1, the J call TRBJ2-3; 9 bases align to TRBD2. The CDR3 runs 13 residues. Germline CDR1 is SQVTM and CDR2 is ANQGSEA. Losses at the gene ends were 4 bases for V and 5 bases for J; bases not matched to a gene: 4. The CDR3 DNA sequence: TGCAGCGTTGGCGGGAGGGCCGTAGATACGCAGTATTTT. Translated, it gives CSVGGRAVDTQYF.

The chain joins TRBV10-2 to TRBJ2-7; 11 bases align to TRBD2. Germline V gives CDR1 WSHSY, CDR2 SAAADI. V trimming: 7 bases; J trimming: 4 bases; junction bases outside the gene matches: 12. The CDR3 spans 16 residues. CDR3 residues: CASMGAHGTSGYEQYF. Written as DNA, the CDR3 is TGCGCCAGCATGGGGGCCCATGGGACTAGCGGTTACGAGCAGTACTTC.

The chain carries TRBV5-6 and TRBJ1-2, with D unclear. The CDR3 length is 13 residues. Germline lookup yields CDR1 SGHDT and CDR2 YYEEEE. The germline V and J ends were trimmed by 0 bases and 5 bases, with 8 bases remaining between them. The CDR3 reads CASSLEETYGYTF. The CDR3 nucleotides read TGTGCCAGCAGCTTGGAGGAGACTTATGGCTACACCTTC.

This clonotype was seen at least ten times. The CDR3 region is CASSYSNRGGGYTF. CDR3 coding DNA: TGTGCCAGCAGTTACTCGAACAGGGGAGGAGGCTACACCTTC. The chain combines TRBV6-5 with TRBJ1-2; TRBD1 matches 7 bases. Unmatched junction bases numbered 6, after V lost 0 bases and J lost 8 bases. Germline V gene sequence: CDR1 MNHEY, CDR2 SVGAGI. This CDR3 region has 14 residues.

The table lists this clonotype with many counts. The CDR3 reads CAISAGTPSTNEQFF. Here the CDR3 DNA reads TGTGCCATCAGCGCCGGGACTCCGAGTACCAATGAGCAGTTCTTC. The V call is TRBV10-3, the J call TRBJ2-1; maybe TRBD2 (6 bases). Germline-derived CDR1 and CDR2 are ENHRY and SYGVKD. The CDR3 loop spans 15 amino acids. The V and J ends lost 6 bases and 6 bases respectively, with 18 bases between them.

This clonotype has just one count. This may stem from a read error, because a much larger clone lies one nucleotide away. The chain carries TRBV6-1 and TRBJ1-2; D might be TRBD1 (5 bases). Germline values: CDR1 MNHNS, CDR2 SASEGT. Trimming removed 3 bases at V and 8 bases at J, with 13 bases between. The CDR3 runs to 13 residues. The CDR3 spells CASSDGPRVGYTF. CDR3 bases: TGTGCCAGCAGTGACGGGCCCAGGGTGGGCTACACCTTC.

This clonotype showed up just a few times. The chain employs TRBV11-2 and TRBJ2-4, with 11 bases matching TRBD2. CDR1 and CDR2 (germline): SGHAT, FQNNGV. Trimming took 4 bases from V and 7 from J; bases not matched to a gene: 6. This CDR3 comprises 15 residues. CDR3: CASSSPGTSGNIQYF. CDR3 bases: TGTGCCAGCAGCTCCCCCGGGACTAGCGGTAACATTCAGTACTTC.

This clonotype was counted at least ten times. This sequence joins TRBV7-9 and TRBJ1-3, with D perhaps matching TRBD1 (6 bases). V was shortened by 4 bases and J by 0 bases, with 13 bases between the two germline ends. This CDR3 is 16 amino acids long. CDR1 and CDR2 from the germline V gene are SEHNR and FQNEAQ (reference sequence). CDR3 DNA sequence: TGTGCCAGCAGCTCAGATGGACAGCTCTCTGGAAACACCATATATTTT. This sequence encodes CASSSDGQLSGNTIYF.

This clonotype was recorded many times. The chain is built from TRBV6-2 or TRBV6-3 and TRBJ2-7; TRBD2 agrees at 11 bases. The CDR3 extends over 15 amino acids. Germline lookup yields CDR1 MNHEY and CDR2 SVGEGT. V trimming: 4 bases; J trimming: 0 bases; junction bases outside the gene matches: 2. The CDR3 loop reads CASSFGLAGSYEQYF. In nucleotides, the CDR3 is TGTGCCAGCAGTTTCGGACTAGCGGGCTCCTACGAGCAGTACTTC.